This TCR beta chain stems from a study of blood T cell repertoires in COVID-19. Study overall: The United States, Italy and Spain supplied acute and convalescent COVID-19 samples.

Measured with immunoSEQ multiplex PCR; TCRdb has only the in-frame clones, and not every one. The sample has 200,000 to 250,000 clones; around 80% are singletons. The germline V and J ends were trimmed by 2 bases and 4 bases, with 8 bases remaining between them. The length of the CDR3 is 13 residues. CDR1 and CDR2 (germline): SGHRS, YFSETQ. This clonotype originated in a woman aged 70-85 years with acute or convalescent COVID-19. The sequenced sample consisted of peripheral blood. The chain couples TRBV5-1 to TRBJ2-3, with D possibly matching TRBD1 (6 bases). The CDR3 region has the DNA TGCGCCAGCAGCTTAACAGGGTCAGATACGCAGTATTTT. It yields the protein CASSLTGSDTQYF.